This T cell receptor (beta chain) is drawn from a study of graft-versus-host responses after intestinal transplantation. Repertoires were generated with immunoSEQ multiplex PCR, while TCRdb's copy carries only in-frame clones and drops some. Of about 20,000 clones listed, roughly half are singletons. CDR1 is LNHNV and CDR2 is YYDKDF in the germline V gene (reference sequence). The CDR3 totals 13 residues. Deletions cut 5 bases from V and 2 bases from J, with 9 bases between. The TCR comes from a human patient who received an intestinal transplant. V is TRBV15 and J is TRBJ1-1, with D uncertain. The material sequenced was alloreactive CD4+ T cells from a mixed lymphocyte reaction culture, taken before intestinal transplant. Subset noted: CFSE-low proliferating T cells sorted from approximately 6-day pre-transplant mixed lymphocyte reaction (GvH or HvG direction). CDR3 region: CATSVQSNTEAFF. The CDR3 nucleotides are TGTGCCACCAGCGTCCAGTCAAACACTGAAGCTTTCTTT.